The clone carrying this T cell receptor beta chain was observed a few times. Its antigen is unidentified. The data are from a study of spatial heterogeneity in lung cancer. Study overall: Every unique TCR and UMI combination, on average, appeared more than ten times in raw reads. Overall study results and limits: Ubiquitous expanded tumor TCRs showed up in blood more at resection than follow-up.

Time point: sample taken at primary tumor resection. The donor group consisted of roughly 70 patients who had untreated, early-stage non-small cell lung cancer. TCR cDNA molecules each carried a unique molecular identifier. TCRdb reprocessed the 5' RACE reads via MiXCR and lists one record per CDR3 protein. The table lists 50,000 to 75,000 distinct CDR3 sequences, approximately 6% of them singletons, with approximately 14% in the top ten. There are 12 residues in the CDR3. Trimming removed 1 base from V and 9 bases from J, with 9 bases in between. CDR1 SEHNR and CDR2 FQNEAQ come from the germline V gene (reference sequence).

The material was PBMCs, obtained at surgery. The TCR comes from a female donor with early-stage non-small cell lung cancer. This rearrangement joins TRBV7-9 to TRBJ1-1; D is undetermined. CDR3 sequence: CASSLESWKAFF. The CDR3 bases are TGTGCCAGCAGCTTAGAATCGTGGAAAGCTTTCTTT.